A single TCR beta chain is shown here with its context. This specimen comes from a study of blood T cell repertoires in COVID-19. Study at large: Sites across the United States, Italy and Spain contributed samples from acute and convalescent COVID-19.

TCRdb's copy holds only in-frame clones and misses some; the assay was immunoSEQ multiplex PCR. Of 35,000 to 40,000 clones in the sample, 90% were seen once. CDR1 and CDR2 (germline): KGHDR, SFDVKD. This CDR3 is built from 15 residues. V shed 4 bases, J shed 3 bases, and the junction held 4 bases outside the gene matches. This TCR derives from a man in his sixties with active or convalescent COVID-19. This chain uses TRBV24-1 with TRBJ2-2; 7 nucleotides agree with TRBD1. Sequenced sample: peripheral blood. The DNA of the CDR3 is TGTGCCACCAGTGACCCGGGACAGTACACCGGGGAGCTGTTTTTT. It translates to CATSDPGQYTGELFF.